The clone carrying this T cell receptor (beta chain) was recorded once. As yet, its antigen is unknown. The CDR3 runs to 14 residues. CDR1 and CDR2 from the germline V gene are SGHTA and FQGNSA. V was cut by 0 bases and J by 6 bases, with 11 bases left in between. This sample was taken from a study of T cell responses to AZD1222 COVID-19 vaccine. At the level of the study: Pooling of second doses given at about 4 or about 12 weeks was done.

The study's findings and limits: The donors showed a predominance of white British ancestry and of females, with possible underestimation of clonal diversity.

The assay was immunoSEQ multiplex PCR, and TCRdb's table has in-frame clones only and misses some. Of some 120,000 clones in the sample, approximately 83% were seen once. The V gene is TRBV7-2, the J gene TRBJ1-2; D unresolved. The sequence was obtained from an adult in good health. The sample in question was peripheral blood, obtained on day 0 of AZD1222 vaccination. CDR3 sequence (DNA): TGTGCCAGCAGCTTAGCGCTGTCTGGGAATGGCTACACCTTC. Its translation: CASSLALSGNGYTF.